This T cell receptor beta chain was sequenced for a study of early T cells in non-severe SARS-CoV-2 infection. Germline values: CDR1 SGHAT, CDR2 FQNNGV. The CDR3 consists of 16 residues. V was cut by 0 bases and J by 0 bases, with 9 bases left in between. TCRdb re-called the 5' RACE reads through MiXCR, storing one row per CDR3 protein. The sample carries roughly 68,000 distinct CDR3 sequences, more than 4% recorded once. The specimen was whole blood. The chain combines TRBV11-2 with TRBJ2-1; D gene ambiguous. This receptor was taken from an adult who was a healthcare worker with PCR-confirmed SARS-CoV-2 infection or an uninfected control (not recorded which). CDR3 in DNA: TGTGCCAGCAGCTTAGAGGGCGAAAGCTCCTACAATGAGCAGTTCTTC. This translates into CASSLEGESSYNEQFF.